One T cell receptor beta chain is described in this entry. This sample stems from a study of identical twins. The CDR3 is made up of 18 amino acids. CDR1 is SGHAT and CDR2 is FQDESV in the germline V gene (reference sequence). Trimming removed 4 bases from V and 2 bases from J, with 22 bases in between. From the 5' RACE reads, TCRdb called clonotypes with MiXCR, one entry per CDR3 protein. The data hold about 570,000 distinct CDR3 sequences, with approximately 9.6% observed a single time. These data are also associated with another study on yellow fever vaccine responses in identical twins. This second study notes: Vaccine-induced T cell responses in twins were reportedly observed to appear partly convergent, partly personalized.

The TCR originated in a woman in her late teens or twenties in good health. The chain has TRBV11-1 and TRBJ2-3; perhaps TRBD1 as D (5 bases). The specimen was PBMCs. CDR3 region: CASSSPKGAIRATDTQYF. The CDR3 nucleotides read TGTGCCAGCAGCTCACCCAAAGGGGCGATAAGGGCCACAGATACGCAGTATTTT.